The 6 T cell receptor beta chains below were found in one sample sequenced in a study of T cell clusters in autoimmune cytopenias (dated by TCRdb to about 2019). Per sample, around 230 ng of peripheral blood genomic DNA, 30,000 to 40,000 genome equivalents, was used for TRB amplification. The data were produced on an Illumina MiSeq. Multiplex PCR with a touch-down protocol amplified TRB rearrangements, with the TRB-A and TRB-B primer pools combined in a single tube. After reprocessing by TCRdb, each CDR3 protein sequence is one entry, and no DNA is given. This sample's table contains fewer than 2,000 distinct CDR3 sequences. Approximately 5.9% of the sample is held by the ten biggest clonotypes. Sequenced material: peripheral blood. These receptors were collected from a human donor with an autoimmune cytopenia or autoimmune hepatitis (not recorded which).

This clonotype is identified as medium-sized from frequency. J is TRBJ2-3 and V is TRBV27; TCRdb selects TRBD1, and the lack of DNA leaves this call unchecked. The CDR3 has 16 residues. The germline V gene encodes CDR1 MNHEY and CDR2 SMNVEV (reference sequence). The CDR3 protein is CASSFSGGGGTDTQYF.

J is TRBJ1-2 and V is TRBV27; the D call of TRBD1 rests on TCRdb alone, since no DNA is present to check it. The CDR3 has 12 residues. The germline CDR1 and CDR2 sequences are MNHEY and SMNVEV (reference sequence). The CDR3 sequence: CASSLYRYGYTF.

Measured by frequency, this clonotype is large. This chain uses TRBV29-1 with TRBJ2-3; the TCRdb call, TRBD2, lacks DNA for checking. Germline V gene sequence: CDR1 SQVTM, CDR2 ANQGSEA. The CDR3 is made up of 13 amino acids. CDR3 protein: CSVGGGKRDTQYF.

This clonotype ranks as medium-sized in terms of frequency. CDR3 loop: CASSYSMGGGAGSNEKLFF. The V gene is TRBV6-5, the J gene TRBJ1-4; TCRdb returns TRBD1, unconfirmable since there is no DNA. Germline CDR1 reads MNHEY; CDR2 reads SVGAGI. The CDR3 runs to 19 residues.

This clonotype is identified as medium-sized from frequency. V and J are TRBV5-1 and TRBJ1-5; TCRdb names TRBD1, which stays unverified in the absence of DNA. The length of the CDR3 is 15 residues. From germline, CDR1 is SGHRS and CDR2 YFSETQ. The CDR3 is CASSLEGGSNQPQHF.

Its frequency marks this clonotype as medium-sized. The chain joins TRBV19 to TRBJ1-4; TCRdb gives TRBD1 as the D gene, but with no DNA this cannot be confirmed. The CDR3 totals 13 residues. CDR1 is LNHDA, CDR2 SQIVND, per germline (reference sequence). The CDR3 protein is CASSTAPLGKLFF. Based on the CDR3 plus reference TRBV19 and TRBJ1-4, the full variable domain is DGGITQSPKYLFRKEGQNVTLSCEQNLNHDAMYWYRQDPGQGLRLIYYSQIVNDFQKGDIAEGYSVSREKKESFPLTVTSAQKNPTAFYLCASSTAPLGKLFFGSGTQLSVL.